The sequence of this TCR beta chain was determined in a study of beta chain features in type 1 diabetes. This clone was recorded a few times. Antigen unknown. Of the isolated RNA, all was reverse transcribed, and so the sequenced material was expressed TCRB transcripts. Approximately 3.6 million reads per sample on average were obtained from naive, central memory and regulatory T cell samples. Using immunoSEQ multiplex PCR, the repertoire was profiled, and TCRdb retains in-frame clones only, with some absent. In the table there are hundreds of thousands of clones, roughly 13% of which are singletons. Each donor gave one heparinised blood draw averaging around 120 mL. Findings of the study overall: Equally in patients and controls, PCR might preferentially amplify shorter templates. Researchers report that Type 1 diabetes patients had moderately but significantly shorter TCRB CDR3s across all four CD4+ subsets. Diminished insertions and augmented deletions at VDJ junctions characterized type 1 diabetes patients.

Germline assignment: CDR1 LNHNV and CDR2 YYDKDF (reference sequence). V was cut by 0 bases and J by 6 bases, with 15 bases left in between. The CDR3 loop spans 16 amino acids. This TCR was sampled from a man between 18 and 29 years old with type 1 diabetes. The chain carries TRBV15 and TRBJ2-1; TRBD2 is a possible D gene (6 bases). Input material: naive CD4+ T cells from blood. CDR3 protein: CATSRDSPGERNEQFF. In nucleotides, the CDR3 is TGTGCCACCAGCAGAGATAGTCCGGGGGAGCGCAATGAGCAGTTCTTC.